The 13 T cell receptor beta chains listed next were all sequenced from one sample in a study of OX40 agonist ivuxolimab in advanced cancers. Some clones are missing from TCRdb's copy, which holds only in-frame ones; the method was immunoSEQ multiplex PCR. The table lists fewer than 85,000 clones, 84% of them singletons. The sample here was CD4+ or CD8+ T cells sorted from blood, taken in a trial of the OX40 agonist ivuxolimab. Source of these receptors: an adult with an advanced solid tumor such as melanoma, head and neck, liver or kidney cancer.

The rearrangement links TRBV19 to TRBJ2-2; a weak D match, TRBD2 (6 bases). The CDR3 has 16 residues. CDR1 LNHDA and CDR2 SQIVND come from the germline V gene (reference sequence). The ends were cut back, 5 bases at V and 4 bases at J, with 17 bases in the middle. The DNA of the CDR3 is TGTGCCAGTAGTTCCGCCGGGAGTCCGGGCACCGGGGAGCTGTTTTTT. Its protein product is CASSSAGSPGTGELFF.

This chain uses TRBV10-2 with TRBJ2-3; TRBD2 matches 13 bases. Germline-derived CDR1 and CDR2 are WSHSY and SAAADI. V gave up 6 bases and J gave up 5 bases; unmatched junction bases: 8. The CDR3 extends over 16 amino acids. CDR3 protein: CASRRLAGGLGDTQYF. The CDR3 DNA is TGCGCCAGCAGAAGACTAGCGGGAGGTCTGGGAGATACGCAGTATTTT.

J is TRBJ1-1 and V is TRBV6-5, with D unresolved. V lost 0 bases and J 5 bases, leaving 13 bases between the germline ends. CDR3 length: 15 residues. Germline CDR1 is MNHEY and CDR2 is SVGAGI. The CDR3 DNA sequence: TGTGCCAGCAGTTACTCCCGTTACGGGGAAACTGAAGCTTTCTTT. This sequence encodes CASSYSRYGETEAFF.

The chain combines TRBV6-6 with TRBJ1-2, with unresolved D. The CDR3 length is 13 residues. V lost 6 bases and J 3 bases, leaving 11 bases between the germline ends. Germline loops: CDR1 MNHNY, CDR2 SVGAGI (reference sequence). CDR3 bases: TGTGCCAGCAGGCGTGACCCGGACTATGGCTACACCTTC. The encoded protein is CASRRDPDYGYTF.

This clone was detected only a few times. The J gene is TRBJ2-7, the V gene TRBV28; a possible D gene is TRBD2 (5 bases). The CDR3 is 17 amino acids. The germline gives CDR1 MDHEN, CDR2 SYDVKM. V was clipped by 5 bases and J by 3 bases, with 23 bases between them. As DNA, the CDR3 is TGTGCCAGCAGTCCCCGTCGGGGTTTCGCACGCGGCTACGAGCAGTACTTC. As protein: CASSPRRGFARGYEQYF.

J is TRBJ1-2 and V is TRBV19; perhaps TRBD1 as D (6 bases). This CDR3 is 15 amino acids long. Germline V gene lookup returns CDR1 LNHDA and CDR2 SQIVND (reference sequence). Trimming shortened V by 5 bases and J by 8 bases, and 21 bases separated the two germline ends. CDR3: CASSERQERVGGYTF. CDR3 bases: TGTGCCAGTAGTGAAAGACAGGAAAGAGTTGGAGGCTACACCTTC.

The chain employs TRBV4-3 and TRBJ2-5; TRBD1 might be the D (5 bases). Germline V lookup: CDR1 LGHNA, CDR2 YSLEER. Trimming removed 1 base at V and 5 bases at J, with 14 bases between. The CDR3 extends over 15 amino acids. CDR3: CASSQGYQRGETQYF. The CDR3 DNA sequence: TGCGCCAGCAGCCAAGGATACCAAAGGGGCGAGACCCAGTACTTC.

CDR3 coding DNA: TGTGCCAGCAGCTTGGGGAGAGCCACCGGGGAGCTGTTTTTT. Translation: CASSLGRATGELFF. The chain is built from TRBV7-3 and TRBJ2-2; tentatively, D is TRBD2 (5 bases). The CDR3 has 14 residues. V lost 3 bases, J lost 4 bases, and 9 bases lay in between. Germline V lookup: CDR1 SGHTA, CDR2 FQGTGA. Full variable domain (outside the CDR3, taken from reference TRBV7-3 and TRBJ2-2): GAGVSQTPSNKVTEKGKYVELRCDPISGHTALYWYRQSLGQGPEFLIYFQGTGAADDSGLPNDRFFAVRPEGSVSTLKIQRTERGDSAVYLCASSLGRATGELFFGEGSRLTVL.

The chain couples TRBV2 to TRBJ2-3; 8 nucleotides agree with TRBD1. Trimming at V came to 1 base and at J to 6 bases, leaving 6 bases not matched to a gene. The CDR3 is 15 residues long. Per germline, CDR1 SNHLY and CDR2 FYNNEI. The CDR3 protein is CASSEGNDRGDTQYF. CDR3 bases: TGTGCCAGCAGTGAAGGAAACGACAGGGGTGATACGCAGTATTTT. The complete variable domain, with remaining parts taken from reference TRBV2 and TRBJ2-3, reads EPEVTQTPSHQVTQMGQEVILRCVPISNHLYFYWYRQILGQKVEFLVSFYNNEISEKSEIFDDQFSVERPDGSNFTLKIRSTKLEDSAMYFCASSEGNDRGDTQYFGPGTRLTVL.

The chain couples TRBV19 to TRBJ2-2; no reliable D call. Per germline, CDR1 LNHDA and CDR2 SQIVND (reference sequence). V shed 3 bases and J shed 0 bases, with 14 bases lying between them. This CDR3 comprises 17 residues. The CDR3 protein is CASSITTYGANTGELFF. The CDR3 nucleotides are TGTGCCAGTAGTATTACGACTTACGGCGCGAACACCGGGGAGCTGTTTTTT.

The J gene is TRBJ2-7, the V gene TRBV7-8, with D perhaps TRBD1 (5 bases). V lost 5 bases, J lost 0 bases, and 11 bases lay in between. The CDR3 has 14 residues. Germline values: CDR1 SGHVS, CDR2 FQNEAQ. CDR3 in amino acids: CASSRDRNSYEQYF. CDR3 coding DNA: TGTGCCAGCAGCCGTGACAGAAACTCCTACGAGCAGTACTTC.

The genes are TRBV27 and TRBJ2-7, with D perhaps matching TRBD1 or TRBD2 (5 bases each). CDR3 size: 15 residues. Trimming removed 6 bases at V and 0 bases at J, with 15 bases between. Germline V gene lookup returns CDR1 MNHEY and CDR2 SMNVEV (reference sequence). CDR3 coding DNA: TGTGCCAGCAGACAAGGGACCGATAGCTCCTACGAGCAGTACTTC. It specifies CASRQGTDSSYEQYF.

The V call is TRBV18, the J call TRBJ2-1, with 10 bases lining up with TRBD2. The trim removed 6 bases at V and 0 bases at J, leaving 17 bases unmatched. CDR1 and CDR2 from the germline V gene are KGHSH and LQKENI. The length of the CDR3 is 20 residues. The CDR3 coding sequence is TGTGCCAGCTCCACGTTCGGTCTAGCGGGAGCCACGAGCTCCTACAATGAGCAGTTCTTC. It encodes CASSTFGLAGATSSYNEQFF.